These T cell receptor beta chains were read from a single sample in a study of T cell changes during pregnancy in multiple sclerosis. Generated by immunoSEQ multiplex PCR, the TCRdb table keeps only in-frame clones and is missing some. The sample consists of over 30,000 clones, 90% to 95% of them appearing once. The sequencing here drew on CD4+ T cells from peripheral blood mononuclear cells, taken in the third trimester of pregnancy. All receptors derive from a female donor with multiple sclerosis, enrolled in a pregnancy study. CDR3s include the opening cysteine and the closing phenylalanine or tryptophan. The D gene is left open where the match is weak. Clone size is stated in some rows and not others, as once, few, many or a class when expanded.

TRBJ1-2,TRBV28,NA,TRBD1,CASSSDRGLYGYTF,TGTGCCAGCAGCTCGGACAGGGGGCTCTATGGCTACACCTTC
TRBJ2-5,TRBV18,NA,NA,CASSRSRGEETQYF,TGTGCCAGCTCACGCAGCAGGGGCGAAGAGACCCAGTACTTC
TRBJ1-1,TRBV11-2,NA,NA,CASSALTGAEAFF,TGTGCCAGCAGCGCACTAACAGGCGCCGAAGCTTTCTTT
TRBJ2-3,TRBV28,once,TRBD1,CASSLRQGGTDTQYF,TGTGCCAGCAGTTTGAGACAGGGCGGCACAGATACGCAGTATTTT
TRBJ1-5,TRBV2,NA,NA,CASSEFPTGINQPQHF,TGTGCCAGCAGTGAGTTTCCGACAGGAATCAATCAGCCCCAGCATTTT
TRBJ2-2,TRBV5-1,NA,TRBD2,CASSPTGGNENTGELFF,TGCGCCAGCAGCCCGACCGGGGGGAATGAGAACACCGGGGAGCTGTTTTTT
TRBJ2-7,TRBV6-5,NA,NA,CASSYIAGSYEQYF,TGTGCCAGCAGTTACATTGCCGGGAGCTACGAGCAGTACTTC
TRBJ1-2,TRBV18,NA,TRBD1,CASSPVTGGGLGYTF,TGTGCCAGCTCACCAGTAACAGGGGGCGGCCTTGGCTACACCTTC
TRBJ1-3,TRBV27,NA,NA,CASSYKSSGNTIYF,TGTGCCAGCAGTTATAAGAGCTCTGGAAACACCATATATTTT
TRBJ1-4,TRBV5-1,NA,TRBD1,CASSRTGDEKLFF,TGCGCCAGCAGCCGGACAGGGGACGAAAAACTGTTTTTT
TRBJ2-6,TRBV2,NA,NA,CASSGDTASGANVLTF,TGTGCCAGCAGTGGCGATACAGCCTCTGGGGCCAACGTCCTGACTTTC
TRBJ1-5,TRBV11-2,NA,NA,CASSSGGDQHF,TGTGCCAGCAGCTCCGGGGGGGACCAGCATTTT
TRBJ2-7,TRBV5-6,NA,NA,CASSLRRHYEQYF,TGTGCCAGCAGCTTGAGGCGGCACTACGAGCAGTACTTC
TRBJ2-4,TRBV28,NA,TRBD1,CASRGQGLAKNIQYF,TGTGCCAGCAGGGGACAGGGGCTAGCCAAAAACATTCAGTACTTC
TRBJ2-1,TRBV4-1,NA,TRBD1,CASRPQGISYNEQFF,TGCGCCAGCAGACCACAGGGGATATCCTACAATGAGCAGTTCTTC
TRBJ1-2,TRBV7-2,once,NA,CASSLVAANYGYTF,TGTGCCAGCAGCTTAGTGGCGGCAAACTATGGCTACACCTTC
TRBJ1-1,TRBV7-9,NA,NA,CASSLEGDTEAFF,TGTGCCAGCAGCTTAGAAGGGGACACTGAAGCTTTCTTT
TRBJ2-1,TRBV10-3,NA,TRBD2,CATTSGEDNEQFF,TGTGCCACCACTAGCGGGGAAGACAATGAGCAGTTCTTC
TRBJ2-4,TRBV7-7,NA,NA,CASRSSRGAPLDIQYF,TGTGCCAGCAGGTCGAGTCGGGGGGCGCCCCTAGACATTCAGTACTTC
TRBJ1-2,TRBV4-2,once,NA,CASSQVEGSDYGYTF,TGTGCCAGCAGCCAAGTAGAGGGCTCGGACTATGGCTACACCTTC
TRBJ2-1,TRBV5-1,few,TRBD2,CASSLGLAGMDEQFF,TGCGCCAGCAGCTTGGGACTAGCGGGAATGGATGAGCAGTTCTTC
TRBJ2-7,TRBV11-3,NA,NA,CASSLHEGAYEQYF,TGTGCCAGCAGCCTCCACGAGGGGGCCTACGAGCAGTACTTC
TRBJ2-6,TRBV6-1,NA,NA,CASGGLVGANVLTF,TGTGCCAGCGGGGGACTGGTTGGGGCCAACGTCCTGACTTTC
TRBJ2-7,TRBV5-1,NA,TRBD2,CASSLARLAEGYEQYF,TGCGCCAGCAGCTTGGCGAGACTAGCGGAGGGGTACGAGCAGTACTTC
TRBJ2-7,TRBV25-1,NA,NA,CASSGGLGRRPYEQYF,TGTGCCAGCAGTGGGGGCTTAGGGAGGAGACCCTACGAGCAGTACTTC
TRBJ1-2,TRBV7-2,NA,NA,CASTTGGVGYTF,TGTGCCAGCACCACGGGCGGGGTGGGCTACACCTTC
TRBJ2-5,TRBV7-2,NA,TRBD2,CASSPYGREETQYF,TGTGCCAGCAGCCCTTACGGGAGGGAAGAGACCCAGTACTTC
TRBJ2-2,TRBV5-1,NA,NA,CASSLGPTGELFF,TGCGCCAGCAGCCTCGGTCCAACCGGGGAGCTGTTTTTT
TRBJ1-1,TRBV10-2,NA,NA,CASRSTGNTEAFF,TGCGCCAGCAGATCCACAGGGAACACTGAAGCTTTCTTT
TRBJ2-2,TRBV4-2,few,TRBD2,CASSLVAGLNTGELFF,TGTGCCAGCAGCCTTGTAGCGGGACTGAACACCGGGGAGCTGTTTTTT
TRBJ2-2,TRBV6-9,once,TRBD1,CASSYSPGQGTGELFF,TGTGCCAGCAGTTATTCCCCGGGACAGGGGACCGGGGAGCTGTTTTTT
TRBJ1-5,TRBV5-5,once,NA,CASSLAPAGNQPQHF,TGTGCCAGCAGCTTGGCCCCAGCGGGCAATCAGCCCCAGCATTTT
TRBJ2-5,TRBV7-4,once,NA,CASSFSSQETQYF,TGTGCCAGCAGCTTTAGCAGTCAAGAGACCCAGTACTTC
TRBJ2-7,TRBV28,NA,TRBD1,CASSFLDRGPYEQYF,TGTGCCAGCAGTTTTCTGGACAGGGGACCTTACGAGCAGTACTTC
TRBJ2-7,TRBV27,NA,TRBD2,CASSPYPGLAGSIDEQYF,TGTGCCAGCAGTCCGTACCCGGGACTAGCGGGATCGATAGACGAGCAGTACTTC
TRBJ2-5,TRBV28,few,NA,CASSRNRARQETQYF,TGTGCCAGCAGTAGGAACAGGGCTCGGCAAGAGACCCAGTACTTC
TRBJ1-5,TRBV28,NA,TRBD1,CASSTKRTGSSNQPQHF,TGTGCCAGCAGTACGAAAAGGACAGGGTCGAGCAATCAGCCCCAGCATTTT
TRBJ1-1,TRBV7-9,NA,NA,CASSSIQGTEAFF,TGTGCCAGCAGCTCCATTCAGGGGACTGAAGCTTTCTTT
TRBJ1-4,TRBV7-2,NA,TRBD1,CASSIRTGREKLFF,TGTGCCAGCAGCATACGGACAGGGCGGGAAAAACTGTTTTTT
TRBJ2-3,TRBV7-3,NA,NA,CASSLNSRSDTQYF,TGTGCCAGCAGCTTAAACTCCCGTTCAGATACGCAGTATTTT
TRBJ2-2,TRBV29-1,once,TRBD1,CSVEGQKNTGELFF,TGCAGCGTTGAGGGACAGAAGAACACCGGGGAGCTGTTTTTT
TRBJ2-1,TRBV7-9,NA,NA,CASSLVGRRGLHNEQFF,TGTGCCAGCAGCTTAGTGGGGCGGAGGGGACTTCACAATGAGCAGTTCTTC
TRBJ1-5,TRBV2,NA,NA,CASSEDEVNQPQHF,TGTGCCAGCAGTGAAGATGAGGTTAATCAGCCCCAGCATTTT